Listed here are 21 T cell receptor beta chains from one sample, sequenced in a study of T cell responses to AZD1222 COVID-19 vaccine. TCRdb keeps only in-frame clones here, not all; method: immunoSEQ multiplex PCR. The sample yields tens of thousands of clones, roughly 89% seen once. The source was peripheral blood, collected 28 days after the second AZD1222 dose. The source of these receptors is an adult who received the AZD1222 COVID-19 vaccine.

The chain is built from TRBV3-1 (or the pseudogene TRBV3-2) and TRBJ1-5; 10 bases line up with TRBD1. Germline trimming cut 1 base from V and 4 bases from J; bases unmatched to any gene: 7. This CDR3 region has 17 residues. In germline, CDR1 is LGHDT, CDR2 YNNKEL (reference sequence). The CDR3 here is CASSQGIAGQGNQPQHF. As DNA, the CDR3 is TGTGCCAGCAGCCAAGGGATCGCGGGACAGGGGAATCAGCCCCAGCATTTT.

This chain links TRBV15 with TRBJ1-2, with D tentatively TRBD1 (5 bases). In germline, CDR1 is LNHNV, CDR2 YYDKDF (reference sequence). Trimming removed 6 bases from V and 0 bases from J, with 14 bases in between. The CDR3 is 15 amino acids. This CDR3 reads CATRGWGSANYGYTF. The CDR3 DNA reads TGTGCCACCAGAGGATGGGGGTCAGCTAACTATGGCTACACCTTC.

Remarks on this clone: The sample carries other DNA sequences with the same CDR3. The V gene is TRBV12-5, the J gene TRBJ1-1; D uncertain. The ends were cut back, 5 bases at V and 0 bases at J, with 7 bases in the middle. The length of the CDR3 is 13 residues. Germline CDR1 is LGHNT and CDR2 is FRNRAP. This CDR3 reads CASGLNMNTEAFF. CDR3 nucleotide sequence: TGTGCTAGTGGTCTCAATATGAACACTGAAGCTTTCTTT.

The chain carries TRBV5-4 and TRBJ2-5; D unresolved. Germline loops: CDR1 SGHNT, CDR2 YYREEE (reference sequence). V was clipped by 3 bases and J by 5 bases, with 8 bases between them. This CDR3 is 12 amino acids long. The CDR3 spells CASSSDTETQYF. In DNA, the CDR3 is TGTGCCAGCAGCTCCGACACCGAGACCCAGTACTTC.

The chain recombines TRBV6-5 with TRBJ1-5; maybe TRBD1 (6 bases). The ends were cut back, 4 bases at V and 5 bases at J, with 18 bases in the middle. The CDR3 loop spans 16 amino acids. The germline V gene has CDR1 MNHEY and CDR2 SVGAGI. The CDR3: CASSSYEGGGHQPQHF. The CDR3 DNA is TGTGCCAGCAGTTCTTATGAGGGGGGGGGCCATCAGCCCCAGCATTTT.

The chain carries TRBV14 and TRBJ1-1, with D unresolved. V lost 6 bases, J lost 12 bases, and 26 bases lay in between. This CDR3 has 15 amino acids. Germline V gene sequence: CDR1 SGHDN, CDR2 FVKESK. The CDR3 DNA sequence: TGTGCCAGCAGTACAGAAGGCCCGGGAGTTTCTAAGTCTTTCTTT. Its protein product is CASSTEGPGVSKSFF. Full variable domain (outside the CDR3, taken from reference TRBV14 and TRBJ1-1): EAGVTQFPSHSVIEKGQTVTLRCDPISGHDNLYWYRRVMGKEIKFLLHFVKESKQDESGMPNNRFLAERTGGTYSTLKVQPAELEDSGVYFCASSTEGPGVSKSFFGQGTRLTVV.

V gene TRBV7-3 combines with J gene TRBJ2-2; D remains ambiguous. This CDR3 region has 12 residues. CDR1 is SGHTA, CDR2 FQGTGA, per germline. The V gene lost 4 bases and the J gene lost 8 bases, with 8 bases spanning the gap. CDR3 protein: CASSSSEGELFF. DNA for the CDR3: TGTGCCAGCAGCTCTAGTGAGGGGGAGCTGTTTTTT.

This rearrangement joins TRBV6-1 to TRBJ1-5; TRBD1 might be the D (5 bases). CDR3 length equals 14 residues. With 4 bases removed from V and 5 bases from J, the gap between germline ends came to 12 bases. CDR1 MNHNS and CDR2 SASEGT come from the germline V gene. In nucleotides, the CDR3 is TGTGCCAGCAGTGGGCAGGGTGGAGATCAGCCCCAGCATTTT. Translated, it gives CASSGQGGDQPQHF.

This clone appeared a single time. The CDR3 here is CATSGDGSITNEKLFF. In nucleotides, the CDR3 is TGTGCCACCAGCGGGGACGGATCCATAACTAATGAAAAACTGTTTTTT. The chain combines TRBV15 with TRBJ1-4; D may be TRBD1 (5 bases). Trimming took off 5 bases at V and 1 base at J, with 14 bases between the two ends. Germline CDR1 is LNHNV and CDR2 is YYDKDF (reference sequence). The CDR3 runs 16 residues.

This sequence joins TRBV11-1 and TRBJ2-5, with D uncertain. The CDR3 sequence is 12 residues long. Germline CDR1 SGHAT, CDR2 FQDESV (reference sequence). Trimming pared 2 bases from V and 5 bases from J, leaving 6 bases between. Here the CDR3 reads CASSLLTETQYF. The CDR3 DNA sequence: TGTGCCAGCAGCTTACTCACCGAGACCCAGTACTTC.

This chain connects TRBV29-1 to TRBJ1-1, with D perhaps TRBD1 (5 bases). Germline CDR1 and CDR2: SQVTM and ANQGSEA. V was pared by 0 bases and J by 5 bases, with 10 bases between. CDR3 size: 13 residues. The CDR3 sequence: CSVEDPGVTEAFF. CDR3 nucleotide sequence: TGCAGCGTTGAAGATCCGGGGGTTACTGAAGCTTTCTTT. Variable domain in full (rest from reference TRBV29-1 and TRBJ1-1): SAVISQKPSRDICQRGTSLTIQCQVDSQVTMMFWYRQQPGQSLTLIATANQGSEATYESGFVIDKFPISRPNLTFSTLTVSNMSPEDSSIYLCSVEDPGVTEAFFGQGTRLTVV.

This chain links TRBV5-1 with TRBJ1-4; TRBD1 matches 7 bases. The V and J ends lost 3 bases and 1 base, in that order; junction bases with no gene match: 3. The germline V gene has CDR1 SGHRS and CDR2 YFSETQ. The CDR3 is made up of 15 amino acids. In nucleotides, the CDR3 is TGCGCCAGCAGCTCCCGACAGGGAACTAATGAAAAACTGTTTTTT. It codes for CASSSRQGTNEKLFF.

The rearrangement uses TRBV19 and TRBJ1-1; D may be TRBD1 (5 bases). Trimming removed 8 bases at V and 4 bases at J, with 8 bases between. This CDR3 is 11 amino acids long. Germline CDR1 reads LNHDA; CDR2 reads SQIVND (reference sequence). CDR3 residues: CASWQGTEAFF. The CDR3 nucleotides are TGTGCCAGTTGGCAGGGCACTGAAGCTTTCTTT.

The chain is built from TRBV18 and TRBJ1-1; TRBD1 might be the D (6 bases). Trimming cost V 1 base and J 1 base, with 7 bases left between them. The germline V gene has CDR1 KGHSH and CDR2 LQKENI. The CDR3 runs 14 residues. CDR3 in amino acids: CASSPRTANTEAFF. The DNA for the CDR3 is TGTGCCAGCTCACCACGGACAGCGAACACTGAAGCTTTCTTT.

The chain couples TRBV7-4 to TRBJ1-5; D uncertain. Trimming left V 5 bases short and J 5 bases short, with 10 bases between. CDR3 length equals 13 residues. Germline-derived CDR1 and CDR2 are SGHVT and SQSDAQ. The CDR3 region is CASSLTRDQPQHF. DNA for the CDR3: TGTGCCAGCAGCCTCACAAGGGATCAGCCCCAGCATTTT.

J is TRBJ1-6 and V is TRBV12-3 or TRBV12-4; D is perhaps TRBD1 (6 bases). The CDR3 contains 13 residues. V was pared by 5 bases and J by 9 bases, with 11 bases between. In DNA, the CDR3 is TGTGCCAGCAGTCCCGGACAGACTTCACCCCTCCACTTT. It yields the protein CASSPGQTSPLHF.

This CDR3 reads CASARQGVGYEQYF. The CDR3 DNA reads as TGCGCCAGCGCCCGACAGGGTGTAGGTTACGAGCAGTACTTC. This sequence joins TRBV4-1 and TRBJ2-7; 7 nucleotides align to TRBD1. CDR3 length: 14 amino acids. V shed 8 bases and J 4 bases; nucleotides not matched to a gene: 11. Germline CDR1 and CDR2: MGHRA and YSYEKL.

This clone was seen only once. This sequence joins TRBV19 and TRBJ1-3; D is uncertain. V lost 3 bases and J lost 0, with 12 bases in between. CDR3 length: 16 amino acids. Germline V gene data show CDR1 as LNHDA and CDR2 as SQIVND (reference sequence). CDR3: CASSMTVRSSGNTIYF. CDR3 sequence (DNA): TGTGCCAGTAGTATGACTGTCAGGTCCTCTGGAAACACCATATATTTT. Full variable domain (outside the CDR3, taken from reference TRBV19 and TRBJ1-3): DGGITQSPKYLFRKEGQNVTLSCEQNLNHDAMYWYRQDPGQGLRLIYYSQIVNDFQKGDIAEGYSVSREKKESFPLTVTSAQKNPTAFYLCASSMTVRSSGNTIYFGEGSWLTVV.

The V and J genes are TRBV5-4 and TRBJ2-1, with TRBD2 matching over 7 bases. This CDR3 is built from 16 residues. J gave up 4 bases and V 2 bases, and 9 bases lay outside the gene matches. In germline, CDR1 is SGHNT, CDR2 YYREEE (reference sequence). The CDR3 reads CASSFPSGGRYNEQFF. The DNA of the CDR3 is TGTGCCAGCAGCTTCCCTTCCGGGGGGAGATACAATGAGCAGTTCTTC.

Turning to this clone: Distinct nucleotide sequences in the sample also encode this CDR3. As DNA, the CDR3 is TGTGCCAGCAGCTTAACTAACTATGGCTACACCTTC. Translating gives CASSLTNYGYTF. The chain carries TRBV7-9 and TRBJ1-2; D gene unclear. The CDR3 length is 12 residues. V dropped 2 bases and J dropped 0 bases, with 1 base sitting between them. Per germline, CDR1 SEHNR and CDR2 FQNEAQ (reference sequence).

V is TRBV9 and J is TRBJ1-2; TRBD1 agrees at 8 bases. CDR1 is SGDLS and CDR2 is YYNGEE in the germline V gene. J lost 1 base, V lost 4 bases, and 6 bases had no gene match. CDR3 length: 15 amino acids. The CDR3 DNA reads as TGTGCCAGCAGCCGCCCGGGACAGGTTAACTATGGCTACACCTTC. Translated: CASSRPGQVNYGYTF. The full variable domain, rest sourced from reference TRBV9 and TRBJ1-2, is DSGVTQTPKHLITATGQRVTLRCSPRSGDLSVYWYQQSLDQGLQFLIQYYNGEERAKGNILERFSAQQFPDLHSELNLSSLELGDSALYFCASSRPGQVNYGYTFGSGTRLTVV.